A single sample is the source of the 24 T cell receptor beta chains below, sequenced in a study of cytomegalovirus exposure and HLA in healthy donors. Primers: 60 Vbeta forward and 13 Jbeta reverse. This table comes from immunoSEQ multiplex PCR, and its TCRdb copy is limited to in-frame clones, with some not included. The repertoire holds about 96,000 clones, with approximately 80% as singletons. Specimen: PBMCs. The source is a young man in good health and CMV-seronegative.

V usage is TRBV27 and J usage is TRBJ1-1; 9 nucleotides match TRBD1. The trim removed 7 bases at V and 4 bases at J, leaving 7 bases unmatched. Germline-derived CDR1 and CDR2 are MNHEY and SMNVEV (reference sequence). The CDR3 sequence is 14 residues long. The CDR3 region has the DNA TGTGCCAGCAATAAACAGGGGGCGGGCACTGAAGCTTTCTTT. Translating gives CASNKQGAGTEAFF.

This chain joins TRBV29-1 and TRBJ1-5; 7 bases fit TRBD1. Germline assignment: CDR1 SQVTM and CDR2 ANQGSEA. V dropped 6 bases and J dropped 5; count of bases not matched to a gene: 7. The CDR3 is made up of 13 amino acids. The CDR3, as DNA: TGCAGCGTACAGACCACAGGGGATCAGCCCCAGCATTTT. This sequence encodes CSVQTTGDQPQHF.

This clone was seen a handful of times. The rearrangement links TRBV5-4 to TRBJ2-7; D is perhaps TRBD1 (5 bases). Germline V gene lookup returns CDR1 SGHNT and CDR2 YYREEE (reference sequence). The CDR3 is made up of 12 amino acids. V shed 2 bases and J shed 6 bases, with 9 bases lying between them. The CDR3 region is CASSLGVAEQYF. The CDR3, as DNA: TGTGCCAGCAGCTTAGGGGTGGCCGAGCAGTACTTC.

The chain links TRBV27 to TRBJ2-5, with TRBD1 matching 9 bases. The DNA end lines up better with TRBJ2-7; the J call may be wrong. Germline CDR1 MNHEY, CDR2 SMNVEV (reference sequence). This CDR3 has 12 amino acids. CDR3 sequence (DNA): TGTGCCACAAGGACAGGGGCCTACGAGCAGTACTTC. Translating gives CATRTGAYEQYF.

J is TRBJ2-7 and V is TRBV2, with 10 bases fitting TRBD1. The length of the CDR3 is 16 residues. The germline V gene has CDR1 SNHLY and CDR2 FYNNEI. J gave up 0 bases and V 7 bases, and 9 bases lay outside the gene matches. The CDR3 here is CASTPGQGPHSYEQYF. The CDR3 nucleotides read TGTGCCAGCACTCCGGGACAGGGGCCACACTCCTACGAGCAGTACTTC. Based on the CDR3 plus reference TRBV2 and TRBJ2-7, the full variable domain is EPEVTQTPSHQVTQMGQEVILRCVPISNHLYFYWYRQILGQKVEFLVSFYNNEISEKSEIFDDQFSVERPDGSNFTLKIRSTKLEDSAMYFCASTPGQGPHSYEQYFGPGTRLTVT.

The gene calls are TRBV7-9 and TRBJ1-1; D is ambiguous. This CDR3 contains 12 residues. Looked up from germline, CDR1 is SEHNR and CDR2 is FQNEAQ (reference sequence). V was clipped by 1 base and J by 5 bases, with 5 bases between them. CDR3 in DNA: TGTGCCAGCAGCTTAGGGCTTACTGAAGCTTTCTTT. Amino acids: CASSLGLTEAFF.

This clone appeared once. Within the sample, other DNA sequences also encode this same CDR3. The J gene is TRBJ1-2, the V gene TRBV13; 7 bases align to TRBD1. CDR1 is PRHDT and CDR2 is FYEKMQ in the germline V gene (reference sequence). V lost 5 bases and J lost 7; bases outside the gene matches: 10. The CDR3 runs to 14 residues. The CDR3, as DNA: TGTGCCAGCAGCGCAACCGGGACAGAGCCTGGCTACACCTTC. This translates into CASSATGTEPGYTF.

The J gene is TRBJ1-4, the V gene TRBV5-6, with 8 positions matching TRBD1. Germline-derived CDR1 and CDR2 are SGHDT and YYEEEE. This CDR3 region has 16 residues. The V and J ends lost 0 bases and 3 bases, in that order; junction bases with no gene match: 4. The CDR3 coding sequence is TGTGCCAGCAGCTTGGGGACAGGGAAGGCTAATGAAAAACTGTTTTTT. It yields the protein CASSLGTGKANEKLFF.

The CDR3, as DNA: TGTGCCAGCAGCGTAGGGCAGTACAATGAGCAGTTCTTC. It is translated as CASSVGQYNEQFF. V is TRBV9 and J is TRBJ2-1; D gene ambiguous. The germline CDR1 and CDR2 sequences are SGDLS and YYNGEE. There are 13 residues in the CDR3. V shed 0 bases and J shed 4 bases, with 5 bases lying between them.

The chain employs TRBV7-9 and TRBJ1-2, with no clear D. The CDR3 contains 12 residues. Trimming pared 5 bases from V and 3 bases from J, leaving 7 bases between. Germline V CDR1 and CDR2: SEHNR, FQNEAQ (reference sequence). CDR3 region: CASSQTDYGYTF. DNA of the CDR3: TGTGCCAGCAGCCAGACTGACTATGGCTACACCTTC.

The J gene is TRBJ1-5, the V gene TRBV9; 8 bases are shared with TRBD1. The junction had 7 bases not matched to a gene; V was cut back by 0 bases and J by 5 bases. Germline V gives CDR1 SGDLS, CDR2 YYNGEE. CDR3 length: 16 residues. The DNA of the CDR3 is TGTGCCAGCAGCGTAGATGGAGGGACAGGACATCAGCCCCAGCATTTT. It yields the protein CASSVDGGTGHQPQHF. The full variable domain, in which reference TRBV9 and TRBJ1-5 provide the parts outside the CDR3, is DSGVTQTPKHLITATGQRVTLRCSPRSGDLSVYWYQQSLDQGLQFLIQYYNGEERAKGNILERFSAQQFPDLHSELNLSSLELGDSALYFCASSVDGGTGHQPQHFGDGTRLSIL.

V gene TRBV5-1 combines with J gene TRBJ2-5; a weak D match, TRBD2 (5 bases). V was trimmed by 4 bases and J by 1 base, leaving 11 bases between them. Germline CDR1 and CDR2: SGHRS and YFSETQ. This CDR3 region has 14 residues. The CDR3 coding sequence is TGCGCCAGCAGCCCGGGGAGCAGCCAAGAGACCCAGTACTTC. Translation: CASSPGSSQETQYF.

V usage is TRBV4-2 and J usage is TRBJ1-2; D uncertain. In germline, CDR1 is LGHNA, CDR2 YNFKEQ. V dropped 0 bases and J dropped 6 bases, with 8 bases sitting between them. The CDR3 contains 13 residues. The CDR3 loop reads CASSQEPRNGYTF. The CDR3 DNA sequence: TGTGCCAGCAGCCAAGAGCCGAGGAATGGCTACACCTTC.

CDR3 sequence: CASSVQVQETQYF. The CDR3 coding sequence is TGTGCCAGTAGCGTACAGGTGCAAGAGACCCAGTACTTC. The chain carries TRBV19 and TRBJ2-5, with D maybe TRBD1 (5 bases). V lost 6 bases and J lost 2, with 10 bases in between. CDR1 LNHDA and CDR2 SQIVND come from the germline V gene (reference sequence). This CDR3 is built from 13 residues.

The V and J genes are TRBV7-9 and TRBJ2-1, with 13 bases matching TRBD2. The germline gives CDR1 SEHNR, CDR2 FQNEAQ (reference sequence). This CDR3 region has 17 residues. V gave up 1 base and J gave up 10 bases; unmatched junction bases: 10. In DNA form, the CDR3 reads TGTGCCAGCAGCTTAGGGGGGGGACTAGCGGGGAAACGAGAGCAGTTCTTC. It is translated as CASSLGGGLAGKREQFF.

The rearrangement uses TRBV5-3 and TRBJ2-7; TRBD1 is a possible D gene (6 bases). TRBV5-3 is identified as an open reading frame with a role that is uncertain. The CDR3 consists of 14 residues. V was pared by 0 bases and J by 3 bases, with 10 bases between. Written as DNA, the CDR3 is TGTGCCAGAAGCTTGGACAGGGCGGACTACGAGCAGTACTTC. Translated: CARSLDRADYEQYF.

This chain links TRBV6-5 with TRBJ1-6; TRBD1 might be the D (6 bases). The CDR3 totals 14 residues. With 4 bases removed from V and 8 bases from J, the gap between germline ends came to 12 bases. Per the germline V gene, CDR1 is MNHEY and CDR2 is SVGAGI. Here the CDR3 DNA reads TGTGCCAGCAGTTCCGGCAGACAGGATTCACCCCTCCACTTT. This encodes CASSSGRQDSPLHF.

The chain carries TRBV7-8 and TRBJ2-1; 10 nucleotides match TRBD2. The CDR3 sequence is 16 residues long. The V and J ends lost 5 bases and 8 bases, in that order; junction bases with no gene match: 12. Germline V gives CDR1 SGHVS, CDR2 FQNEAQ. CDR3 DNA sequence: TGTGCCAGCAGCCACATAAGCGGGACTAGCGTCGATGAGCAGTTCTTC. This encodes CASSHISGTSVDEQFF.

The genes are TRBV27 and TRBJ1-5; D is unclear. The V end was cut by 3 bases, the J end by 3 bases, with 6 bases between. The CDR3 runs to 13 residues. Per germline, CDR1 MNHEY and CDR2 SMNVEV (reference sequence). The CDR3 is CASSFVLNQPQHF. In DNA, the CDR3 is TGTGCCAGCAGTTTCGTACTCAATCAGCCCCAGCATTTT.

The chain couples TRBV5-1 to TRBJ1-2; 7 bases fit TRBD1. CDR1 and CDR2 (germline): SGHRS, YFSETQ. The CDR3 extends over 15 amino acids. V gave up 5 bases and J gave up 0 bases; unmatched junction bases: 7. The CDR3 DNA follows: TGCGCCAGCAGTTCTACCGGGACAGCTAACTATGGCTACACCTTC. Protein product: CASSSTGTANYGYTF. Full variable domain (outside the CDR3, taken from reference TRBV5-1 and TRBJ1-2): KAGVTQTPRYLIKTRGQQVTLSCSPISGHRSVSWYQQTPGQGLQFLFEYFSETQRNKGNFPGRFSGRQFSNSRSEMNVSTLELGDSALYLCASSSTGTANYGYTFGSGTRLTVV.

The J gene is TRBJ1-4, the V gene TRBV30; 10 positions match TRBD1. The CDR3 has 14 residues. V shed 2 bases and J 8 bases; nucleotides not matched to a gene: 5. The germline gives CDR1 GTSNPN, CDR2 SVGIG (reference sequence). CDR3 in amino acids: CAWSPGQGREKLFF. Here the CDR3 DNA reads TGTGCCTGGAGTCCGGGACAGGGGAGAGAAAAACTGTTTTTT.

The CDR3 bases are TGTGCCAGTAGTCTTGGACAGGGCGTGAGTGGAAACACCATATATTTT. Its translation: CASSLGQGVSGNTIYF. The rearrangement joins TRBV19 to TRBJ1-3; TRBD1 aligns across 8 bases. Germline assignment: CDR1 LNHDA and CDR2 SQIVND (reference sequence). CDR3 size: 16 residues. Trimming took 5 bases from V and 3 from J; bases not matched to a gene: 9.

This sequence joins TRBV11-2 and TRBJ2-7; D possibly corresponds to TRBD2 (6 bases). Trimming pared 11 bases from V and 5 bases from J, leaving 19 bases between. Germline lookup yields CDR1 SGHAT and CDR2 FQNNGV. The CDR3 runs 13 residues. CDR3: CAVKGGGRNEQYF. DNA of the CDR3: TGTGCCGTTAAGGGCGGAGGGAGAAACGAGCAGTACTTC.

The CDR3 DNA sequence: TGTGCCAGCAGCTTAGACGGGAACACTGAAGCTTTCTTT. Its protein product is CASSLDGNTEAFF. The chain joins TRBV11-3 to TRBJ1-1; no definite D call. CDR3 length: 13 amino acids. The V gene lost 0 bases and the J gene lost 1 base, with 3 bases spanning the gap. CDR1 and CDR2 (germline): SGHNT, YENEEA.